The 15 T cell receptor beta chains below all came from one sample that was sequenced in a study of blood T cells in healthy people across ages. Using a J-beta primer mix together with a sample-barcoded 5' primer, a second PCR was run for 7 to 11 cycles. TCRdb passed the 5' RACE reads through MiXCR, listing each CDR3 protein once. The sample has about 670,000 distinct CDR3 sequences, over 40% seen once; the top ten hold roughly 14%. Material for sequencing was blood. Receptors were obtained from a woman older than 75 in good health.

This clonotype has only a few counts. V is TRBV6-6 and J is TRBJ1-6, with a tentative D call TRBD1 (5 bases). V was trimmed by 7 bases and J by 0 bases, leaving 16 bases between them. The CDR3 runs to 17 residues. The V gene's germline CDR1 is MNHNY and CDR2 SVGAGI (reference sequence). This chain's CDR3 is CASTPQRGVSYNSPLHF. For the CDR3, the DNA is TGTGCCAGCACCCCCCAGAGGGGCGTCTCCTATAATTCACCCCTCCACTTT.

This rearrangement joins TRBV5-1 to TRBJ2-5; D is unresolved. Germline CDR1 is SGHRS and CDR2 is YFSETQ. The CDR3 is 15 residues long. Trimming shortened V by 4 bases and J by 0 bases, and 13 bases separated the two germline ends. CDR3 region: CASSGPQTYQETQYF. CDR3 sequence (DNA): TGCGCCAGCAGCGGACCACAGACGTACCAAGAGACCCAGTACTTC.

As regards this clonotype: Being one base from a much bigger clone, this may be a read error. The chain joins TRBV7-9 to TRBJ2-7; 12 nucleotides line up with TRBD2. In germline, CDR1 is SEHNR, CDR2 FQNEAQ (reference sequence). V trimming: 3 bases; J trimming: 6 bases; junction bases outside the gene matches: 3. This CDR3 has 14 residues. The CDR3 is CASSFTSGRSEQYF. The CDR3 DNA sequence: TGTGCCAGCAGCTTTACTAGCGGGAGGTCCGAGCAGTACTTC.

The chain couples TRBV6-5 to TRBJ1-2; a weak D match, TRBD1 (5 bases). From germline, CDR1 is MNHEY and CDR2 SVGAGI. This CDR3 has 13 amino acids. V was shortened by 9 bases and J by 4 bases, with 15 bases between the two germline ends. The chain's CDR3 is CARSPPRGYGYTF. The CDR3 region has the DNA TGTGCCAGAAGTCCGCCTAGGGGCTATGGCTACACCTTC.

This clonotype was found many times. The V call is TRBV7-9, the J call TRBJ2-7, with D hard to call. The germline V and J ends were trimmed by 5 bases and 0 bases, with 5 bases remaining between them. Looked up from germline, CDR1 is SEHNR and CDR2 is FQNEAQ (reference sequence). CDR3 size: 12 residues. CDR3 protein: CASSAFSYEQYF. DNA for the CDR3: TGTGCCAGCAGCGCGTTCTCCTACGAGCAGTACTTC.

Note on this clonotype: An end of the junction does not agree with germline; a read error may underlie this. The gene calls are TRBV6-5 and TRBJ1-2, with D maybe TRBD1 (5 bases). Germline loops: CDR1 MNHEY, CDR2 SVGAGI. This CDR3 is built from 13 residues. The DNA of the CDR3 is TGTACCAGCAGTCCGCGAGGGGTGGGCGGCTACACCTTC. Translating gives CTSSPRGVGGYTF.

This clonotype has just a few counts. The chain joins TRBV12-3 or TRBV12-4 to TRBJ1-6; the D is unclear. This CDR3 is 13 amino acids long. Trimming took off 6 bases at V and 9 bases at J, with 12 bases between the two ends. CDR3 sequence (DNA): TGTGCCAGCAGCCGTGGGGTGCCTTCACCCCTCCACTTT. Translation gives CASSRGVPSPLHF.

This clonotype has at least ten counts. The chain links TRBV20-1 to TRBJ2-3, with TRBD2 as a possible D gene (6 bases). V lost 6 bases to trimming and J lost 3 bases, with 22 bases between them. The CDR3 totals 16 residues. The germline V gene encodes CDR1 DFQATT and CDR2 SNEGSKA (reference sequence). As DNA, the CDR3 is TGCAGTGCACATGGGACTCGCCGGAGGGTGACAGATACGCAGTATTTT. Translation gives CSAHGTRRRVTDTQYF.

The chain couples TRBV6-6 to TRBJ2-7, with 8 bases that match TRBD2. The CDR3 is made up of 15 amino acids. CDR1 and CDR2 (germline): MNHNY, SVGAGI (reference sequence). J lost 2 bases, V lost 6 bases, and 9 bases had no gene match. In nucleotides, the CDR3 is TGTGCCAGCAGACTTAGCGGGAACGGGGCCTACGAGCAGTACTTC. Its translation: CASRLSGNGAYEQYF.

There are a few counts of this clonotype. CDR3 protein: CASSPNRATDWADTQYF. CDR3 nucleotides: TGTGCCAGCTCACCTAACCGGGCCACAGATTGGGCAGATACGCAGTATTTT. The chain carries TRBV18 and TRBJ2-3; D remains ambiguous. The CDR3 totals 17 residues. V was clipped by 3 bases and J by 4 bases, with 20 bases between them. The germline V gene encodes CDR1 KGHSH and CDR2 LQKENI. Using reference TRBV18 and TRBJ2-3 for the parts outside the CDR3, the full variable domain is NAGVMQNPRHLVRRRGQEARLRCSPMKGHSHVYWYRQLPEEGLKFMVYLQKENIIDESGMPKERFSAEFPKEGPSILRIQQVVRGDSAAYFCASSPNRATDWADTQYFGPGTRLTVL.

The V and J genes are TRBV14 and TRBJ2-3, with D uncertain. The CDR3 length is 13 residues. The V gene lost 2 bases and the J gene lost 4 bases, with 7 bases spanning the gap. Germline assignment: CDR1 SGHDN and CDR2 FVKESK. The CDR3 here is CASSQNLADTQYF. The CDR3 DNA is TGTGCCAGCAGCCAAAATTTGGCAGATACGCAGTATTTT. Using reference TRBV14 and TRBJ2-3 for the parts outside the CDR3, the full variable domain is EAGVTQFPSHSVIEKGQTVTLRCDPISGHDNLYWYRRVMGKEIKFLLHFVKESKQDESGMPNNRFLAERTGGTYSTLKVQPAELEDSGVYFCASSQNLADTQYFGPGTRLTVL.

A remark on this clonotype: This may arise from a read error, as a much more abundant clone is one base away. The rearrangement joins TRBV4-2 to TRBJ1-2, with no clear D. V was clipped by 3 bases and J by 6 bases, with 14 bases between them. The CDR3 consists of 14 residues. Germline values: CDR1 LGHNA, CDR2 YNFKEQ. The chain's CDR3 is CASSQKTLNDGYTF. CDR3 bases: TGTGCCAGCAGCCAGAAGACACTGAACGATGGCTACACCTTC.

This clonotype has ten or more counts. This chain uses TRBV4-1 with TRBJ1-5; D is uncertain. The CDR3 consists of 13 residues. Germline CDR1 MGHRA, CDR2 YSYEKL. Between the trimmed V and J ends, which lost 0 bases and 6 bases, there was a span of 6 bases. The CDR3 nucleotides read TGCGCCAGCAGCCAAGATCCAAGTCAGCCCCAGCATTTT. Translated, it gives CASSQDPSQPQHF.

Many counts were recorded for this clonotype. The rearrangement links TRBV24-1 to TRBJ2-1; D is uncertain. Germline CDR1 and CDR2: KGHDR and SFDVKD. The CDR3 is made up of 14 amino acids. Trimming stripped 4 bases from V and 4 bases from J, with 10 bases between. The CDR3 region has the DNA TGTGCCACCAGTGACCACTCCATATACAATGAGCAGTTCTTC. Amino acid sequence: CATSDHSIYNEQFF.

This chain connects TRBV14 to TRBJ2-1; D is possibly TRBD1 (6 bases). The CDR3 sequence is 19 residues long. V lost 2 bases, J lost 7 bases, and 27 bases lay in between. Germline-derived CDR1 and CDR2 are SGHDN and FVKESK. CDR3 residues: CASSQRDIYHRDTDNEQFF. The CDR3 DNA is TGTGCCAGCAGCCAACGTGACATCTACCACCGGGACACTGATAATGAGCAGTTCTTC.